Below are 24 T cell receptor beta chains sequenced from a single sample in a study of identical twins. TCRdb processed the 5' RACE reads anew with MiXCR; each CDR3 protein has one entry. The sample has around 480,000 distinct CDR3 sequences, approximately 14% seen once. Separately, the same data were catalogued under a study of yellow fever vaccine responses in identical twins.

Sequences were obtained from CD4+ T cells sorted from blood. The receptors were sampled from a woman in her late teens or twenties in good health.

This rearrangement joins TRBV5-1 to TRBJ1-4; 7 bases line up with TRBD1. Germline assignment: CDR1 SGHRS and CDR2 YFSETQ. V lost 4 bases to trimming and J lost 10 bases; unmatched junction nucleotides: 10. The CDR3 covers 14 residues. The CDR3 loop is CASSVQPGTAKLFF. As DNA, the CDR3 is TGCGCCAGCAGCGTTCAACCGGGGACAGCAAAACTGTTTTTT. The whole variable domain, filled in from reference TRBV5-1 and TRBJ1-4, reads KAGVTQTPRYLIKTRGQQVTLSCSPISGHRSVSWYQQTPGQGLQFLFEYFSETQRNKGNFPGRFSGRQFSNSRSEMNVSTLELGDSALYLCASSVQPGTAKLFFGSGTQLSVL.

This clonotype was observed a few times. The chain combines TRBV20-1 with TRBJ2-1, with D perhaps matching TRBD2 (6 bases). V was cut by 1 base and J by 3 bases, with 13 bases left in between. Germline CDR1 reads DFQATT; CDR2 reads SNEGSKA (reference sequence). The CDR3 sequence is 15 residues long. The CDR3 nucleotides are TGCAGTGCTAGAGGACACGGGAGAGGCTACAATGAGCAGTTCTTC. It encodes CSARGHGRGYNEQFF.

The chain employs TRBV10-3 and TRBJ1-6; no clear D. The CDR3 length is 13 residues. From germline, CDR1 is ENHRY and CDR2 SYGVKD. With 0 bases removed from V and 10 bases from J, the gap between germline ends came to 7 bases. CDR3 bases: TGTGCCATCAGTGAGTCTAGGGCCTCACCCCTCCACTTT. The encoded protein is CAISESRASPLHF.

This clonotype has more than one count but fewer than ten. The chain carries TRBV2 and TRBJ1-1; tentative D call: TRBD1 (6 bases). The CDR3 covers 13 residues. V lost 8 bases to trimming and J lost 0 bases, with 10 bases between them. In germline, CDR1 is SNHLY, CDR2 FYNNEI. CDR3: CASHREMNTEAFF. DNA for the CDR3: TGTGCCAGCCACAGGGAAATGAACACTGAAGCTTTCTTT.

The gene calls are TRBV3-1 and TRBJ2-1, with 7 positions matching TRBD2. Germline V lookup: CDR1 LGHDT, CDR2 YNNKEL (reference sequence). This CDR3 is built from 14 residues. Unmatched junction bases numbered 15, after V lost 4 bases and J lost 15 bases. The CDR3 region has the DNA TGTGCCAGCAGCCCCCCACTGGGCGGGAGAGTTGTGTTCTTC. This codes for CASSPPLGGRVVFF.

Here the CDR3 reads CASSLGSGDPTDTQYF. The CDR3 coding sequence is TGCGCCAGCAGCTTGGGCAGCGGGGACCCCACAGATACGCAGTATTTT. V usage is TRBV5-1 and J usage is TRBJ2-3, with TRBD2 identical over 7 bases. The V gene end was trimmed by 0 bases and the J gene end by 2 bases; junction bases not matched to a gene: 6. The CDR3 runs 16 residues. Germline V gene sequence: CDR1 SGHRS, CDR2 YFSETQ.

In this sample, this clonotype turned up a few times. The rearrangement uses TRBV6-1 and TRBJ2-2; perhaps TRBD1 as D (5 bases). The CDR3 consists of 14 residues. Between the trimmed V and J ends, which lost 4 bases and 1 base, there was a span of 7 bases. Germline V gene data show CDR1 as MNHNS and CDR2 as SASEGT. In nucleotides, the CDR3 is TGTGCCAGCAGTGCACAGGAGAACACCGGGGAGCTGTTTTTT. Translation gives CASSAQENTGELFF.

The J gene is TRBJ2-4, the V gene TRBV28; TRBD1 aligns across 8 bases. The CDR3 is 14 residues long. Germline V gives CDR1 MDHEN, CDR2 SYDVKM. The ends lost 2 bases at V and 3 bases at J; junction bases unmatched: 0. The CDR3 DNA sequence: TGTGCCAGCAGTTTAACAGGGGGCAAAAACATTCAGTACTTC. This translates into CASSLTGGKNIQYF.

The CDR3 loop reads CASSSPGLAGGPGEQFF. CDR3 nucleotide sequence: TGTGCCAGCAGCTCACCGGGACTAGCGGGAGGGCCCGGTGAGCAGTTCTTC. The chain employs TRBV7-2 and TRBJ2-1, with TRBD2 identical over 16 bases. Germline-derived CDR1 and CDR2 are SGHTA and FQGNSA. The V and J ends lost 4 bases and 9 bases, in that order; junction bases with no gene match: 9. The CDR3 has 17 residues. The full variable domain, with the rest looked up from reference TRBV7-2 and TRBJ2-1, is GAGVSQSPSNKVTEKGKDVELRCDPISGHTALYWYRQSLGQGLEFLIYFQGNSAPDKSGLPSDRFSAERTGGSVSTLTIQRTQQEDSAVYLCASSSPGLAGGPGEQFFGPGTRLTVL.

This clonotype was seen a few times. The chain is built from TRBV2 and TRBJ2-2; 7 nucleotides match TRBD1. Germline CDR1 SNHLY, CDR2 FYNNEI. This CDR3 spans 15 amino acids. With 7 bases clipped from V and 6 bases from J, the junction kept 11 bases outside the gene matches. The CDR3: CASTLDRAIAGELFF. CDR3 coding DNA: TGTGCCAGCACCCTCGACAGGGCGATAGCCGGGGAGCTGTTTTTT. The complete variable domain, with remaining parts taken from reference TRBV2 and TRBJ2-2, reads EPEVTQTPSHQVTQMGQEVILRCVPISNHLYFYWYRQILGQKVEFLVSFYNNEISEKSEIFDDQFSVERPDGSNFTLKIRSTKLEDSAMYFCASTLDRAIAGELFFGEGSRLTVL.

This chain links TRBV4-2 with TRBJ2-3, with D unresolved. CDR3 size: 15 residues. V lost 3 bases and J lost 5, with 15 bases in between. CDR1 is LGHNA and CDR2 is YNFKEQ in the germline V gene. CDR3 residues: CASSHPGQQRDTQYF. The DNA of the CDR3 is TGTGCCAGCAGCCACCCGGGCCAACAGCGAGATACGCAGTATTTT.

This chain uses TRBV5-1 with TRBJ2-7, with 11 bases matching TRBD2. The CDR3 covers 16 residues. Germline CDR1 and CDR2: SGHRS and YFSETQ. Trimming took 4 bases from V and 6 from J; bases not matched to a gene: 12. The CDR3 here is CASSKQLAGERREQYF. The DNA for the CDR3 is TGCGCCAGCAGCAAACAACTAGCGGGAGAGCGTCGCGAGCAGTACTTC.

This clonotype was detected ten times or more. The V call is TRBV7-2, the J call TRBJ2-4; D possibly corresponds to TRBD1 (6 bases). Trimming stripped 2 bases from V and 7 bases from J, with 6 bases between. The CDR3 is made up of 12 amino acids. Germline CDR1 reads SGHTA; CDR2 reads FQGNSA. CDR3 sequence reads: CASSLRGNIQYF. The CDR3 DNA is TGTGCCAGCAGCTTAAGGGGGAACATTCAGTACTTC.

This clonotype was seen ten or more times. The chain carries TRBV20-1 and TRBJ1-4, with 8 bases identical to TRBD1. V shed 6 bases and J 6 bases; nucleotides not matched to a gene: 6. This CDR3 comprises 13 residues. Germline CDR1 is DFQATT and CDR2 is SNEGSKA (reference sequence). The CDR3 region has the DNA TGCAGTGCCCAGGGGGCGCGGGATGAAAAACTGTTTTTT. Translating it yields CSAQGARDEKLFF.

This clonotype was detected a few times. This chain links TRBV5-1 with TRBJ2-3; tentatively, D is TRBD1 or TRBD2 (6 bases each). The CDR3 length is 16 residues. Germline assignment: CDR1 SGHRS and CDR2 YFSETQ. V was clipped by 0 bases and J by 5 bases, with 16 bases between them. The chain's CDR3 is CASSLGGGIGGDTQYF. The DNA for the CDR3 is TGCGCCAGCAGCTTGGGTGGCGGGATAGGGGGAGATACGCAGTATTTT. Looking up the rest from reference TRBV5-1 and TRBJ2-3 gives the full variable domain: KAGVTQTPRYLIKTRGQQVTLSCSPISGHRSVSWYQQTPGQGLQFLFEYFSETQRNKGNFPGRFSGRQFSNSRSEMNVSTLELGDSALYLCASSLGGGIGGDTQYFGPGTRLTVL.

This chain joins TRBV6-1 and TRBJ2-7; 8 bases fit TRBD2. From germline, CDR1 is MNHNS and CDR2 SASEGT. The V gene end was trimmed by 6 bases and the J gene end by 0 bases; junction bases not matched to a gene: 10. This CDR3 comprises 16 residues. The CDR3 sequence: CASSPRWLAGSYEQYF. The CDR3, as DNA: TGTGCCAGCAGCCCCCGGTGGCTAGCGGGCTCCTACGAGCAGTACTTC.

The genes are TRBV11-2 and TRBJ2-5; D uncertain. With 6 bases removed from V and 5 bases from J, the gap between germline ends came to 10 bases. CDR3 length: 12 amino acids. Per germline, CDR1 SGHAT and CDR2 FQNNGV. This CDR3 reads CASRRNRETQYF. DNA of the CDR3: TGTGCCAGCAGACGTAATCGGGAGACCCAGTACTTC.

This clonotype was counted a few times. The CDR3 DNA is TGTGCCAGCAGTGTGGGACTAGAGCCCGTTGAGCAGTTCTTC. Encoded protein: CASSVGLEPVEQFF. The rearrangement links TRBV12-3 or TRBV12-4 to TRBJ2-1, with 8 positions matching TRBD2. Trimming cost V 5 bases and J 9 bases; bases outside gene matches: 9. This CDR3 contains 14 residues.

At least ten counts were recorded for this clonotype. The germline gene is not matched at one end of the junction; a read error may be the cause. The CDR3 DNA sequence: TGTGCCAGCAGCTTAGAGGCAGGAAGCTCCTACGAGCAGTACTTC. It encodes CASSLEAGSSYEQYF. The chain joins TRBV5-1 to TRBJ2-7; unclear D gene. The CDR3 totals 15 residues. Germline assignment: CDR1 SGHRS and CDR2 YFSETQ.

This clonotype was seen a handful of times. The V call is TRBV27, the J call TRBJ2-5; D is possibly TRBD1 or TRBD2 (5 bases each). Germline CDR1 and CDR2: MNHEY and SMNVEV (reference sequence). The CDR3 totals 16 residues. V was pared by 4 bases and J by 5 bases, with 20 bases between. Here the CDR3 DNA reads TGTGCCAGCAGTTACGCAGGGACCTCCATGGGGGAGACCCAGTACTTC. Residues: CASSYAGTSMGETQYF.

Ten or more counts support this clonotype. The V gene is TRBV12-3 or TRBV12-4, the J gene TRBJ2-1; D unresolved. This CDR3 region has 16 residues. With 2 bases removed from V and 9 bases from J, the gap between germline ends came to 20 bases. The CDR3 spells CASSLSVSNSPTEQFF. The CDR3 nucleotides are TGTGCCAGCAGTTTATCCGTTTCAAATAGTCCGACTGAGCAGTTCTTC.

CDR3 protein: CASSPLAGLADTQYF. CDR3 nucleotide sequence: TGTGCCAGCAGCCCACTAGCGGGGTTGGCAGATACGCAGTATTTT. This chain links TRBV7-6 with TRBJ2-3; TRBD2 matches 10 bases. The CDR3 covers 15 residues. The V segment lost 5 bases and the J segment 4 bases; nucleotides outside the gene matches: 6. Germline CDR1 is SGHVS and CDR2 is FNYEAQ.

Only a few counts were recorded for this clonotype. The chain is built from TRBV15 and TRBJ1-4; perhaps TRBD1 as D (6 bases). Germline-derived CDR1 and CDR2 are LNHNV and YYDKDF (reference sequence). Between the trimmed V and J ends, which lost 0 bases and 8 bases, there was a span of 13 bases. The length of the CDR3 is 15 residues. The CDR3 protein is CATSREGRGREKLFF. DNA of the CDR3: TGTGCCACCAGCAGAGAAGGCAGGGGAAGGGAAAAACTGTTTTTT. Drawing the rest from reference TRBV15 and TRBJ1-4, the complete variable domain is DAMVIQNPRYQVTQFGKPVTLSCSQTLNHNVMYWYQQKSSQAPKLLFHYYDKDFNNEADTPDNFQSRRPNTSFCFLDIRSPGLGDTAMYLCATSREGRGREKLFFGSGTQLSVL.

The chain carries TRBV6-1 and TRBJ2-7, with D tentatively TRBD1 or TRBD2 (5 bases each). Trimming pared 3 bases from V and 2 bases from J, leaving 14 bases between. Germline assignment: CDR1 MNHNS and CDR2 SASEGT. CDR3 length equals 15 residues. The CDR3 is CASSEPGRMAYEQYF. DNA of the CDR3: TGTGCCAGCAGTGAGCCGGGACGGATGGCCTACGAGCAGTACTTC.